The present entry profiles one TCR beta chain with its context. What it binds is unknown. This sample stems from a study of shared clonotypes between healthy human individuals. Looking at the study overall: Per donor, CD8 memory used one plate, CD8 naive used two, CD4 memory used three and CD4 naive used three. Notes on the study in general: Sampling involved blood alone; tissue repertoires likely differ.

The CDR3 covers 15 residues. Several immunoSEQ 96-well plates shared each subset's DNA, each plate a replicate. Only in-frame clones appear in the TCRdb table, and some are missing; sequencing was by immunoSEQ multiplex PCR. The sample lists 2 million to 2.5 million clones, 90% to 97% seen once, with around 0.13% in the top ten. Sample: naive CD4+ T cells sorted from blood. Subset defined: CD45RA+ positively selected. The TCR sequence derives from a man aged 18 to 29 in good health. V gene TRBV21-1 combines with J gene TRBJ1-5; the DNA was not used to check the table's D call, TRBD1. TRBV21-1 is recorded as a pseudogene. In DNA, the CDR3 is TGTGCCAGCAGCAACGGGGACACTCACAATCAGCCCCAGCATTTT. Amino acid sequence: CASSNGDTHNQPQHF.